The 32 T cell receptor beta chains reported below all come from one sample, sequenced in a study of spatial heterogeneity in lung cancer (dated by TCRdb to the late 2010s). Libraries came from 5' RACE. Sequencing instrument: NextSeq 500. The raw public reads went through TCRdb reprocessing: fastp at Q25, MiXCR clone calling, in-frame beta chains kept. Every CDR3 protein is listed once, alongside the most common genes and DNA of its rows. The sample contains roughly 80,000 distinct CDR3 sequences, about 8% of them found a single time. The ten most abundant clones make up under 8% of the sample. Read against the paper, the sample's time point label means: sample taken at primary tumor resection. The material sequenced was PBMCs, taken at surgery. The receptor source for this set is a male donor with early-stage non-small cell lung cancer.

Ten or more counts support this clonotype. This chain uses TRBV20-1 with TRBJ2-3, with D tentatively TRBD2 (5 bases). In germline, CDR1 is DFQATT, CDR2 SNEGSKA (reference sequence). V lost 5 bases, J lost 6 bases, and 18 bases lay in between. The CDR3 length is 14 residues. The CDR3 spells CSALLGPAGDTQYF. The DNA for the CDR3 is TGCAGTGCTCTGCTTGGCCCGGCGGGTGATACGCAGTATTTT.

The CDR3 DNA follows: TGTGCCAGCAGTTACAGCAGGGTGGGGCCGACTGAAGCTTTCTTT. Translated: CASSYSRVGPTEAFF. The chain combines TRBV6-5 with TRBJ1-1, with D possibly matching TRBD1 (5 bases). Germline loops: CDR1 MNHEY, CDR2 SVGAGI. CDR3 length equals 15 residues. Between the trimmed V and J ends, which lost 2 bases and 5 bases, there was a span of 15 bases.

The chain links TRBV6-5 to TRBJ2-5; 7 positions match TRBD2. The ends lost 6 bases at V and 5 bases at J; junction bases unmatched: 6. CDR1 is MNHEY, CDR2 SVGAGI, per germline. This CDR3 spans 13 amino acids. CDR3 DNA: TGTGCCAGCAGGTTACCCGGGGGGGAGACCCAGTACTTC. Its protein product is CASRLPGGETQYF.

This clonotype was observed a few times. The rearrangement uses TRBV18 and TRBJ1-3; TRBD1 agrees at 7 bases. Germline V lookup: CDR1 KGHSH, CDR2 LQKENI. V shed 4 bases, J shed 0 bases, and the junction held 9 bases outside the gene matches. This CDR3 contains 17 residues. The CDR3 loop reads CASSLEPGQFSGNTIYF. The CDR3 DNA sequence: TGTGCCAGCTCACTAGAGCCGGGACAGTTCTCTGGAAACACCATATATTTT. Using reference TRBV18 and TRBJ1-3 for the parts outside the CDR3, the full variable domain is NAGVMQNPRHLVRRRGQEARLRCSPMKGHSHVYWYRQLPEEGLKFMVYLQKENIIDESGMPKERFSAEFPKEGPSILRIQQVVRGDSAAYFCASSLEPGQFSGNTIYFGEGSWLTVV.

This clonotype was found many times. J is TRBJ1-6 and V is TRBV12-3 or TRBV12-4; D unresolved. This CDR3 is 13 amino acids long. V was trimmed by 3 bases and J by 10 bases, leaving 10 bases between them. The CDR3 is CASSFRVGSPLHF. CDR3 sequence (DNA): TGTGCCAGCAGTTTCCGGGTTGGATCACCCCTCCACTTT.

The chain has TRBV5-4 and TRBJ2-3; TRBD2 aligns across 8 bases. Germline V gives CDR1 SGHNT, CDR2 YYREEE (reference sequence). There are 15 residues in the CDR3. V lost 6 bases, J lost 2 bases, and 8 bases stayed unmatched. The CDR3 reads CASTSVAGNTDTQYF. The CDR3 region has the DNA TGTGCCAGCACATCCGTAGCGGGGAACACAGATACGCAGTATTTT.

This clonotype has a handful of counts. The CDR3 protein is CASSVDTGEQYF. CDR3 coding DNA: TGTGCCAGCAGCGTTGACACGGGCGAGCAGTACTTC. The chain combines TRBV9 with TRBJ2-7; D ambiguous. Germline values: CDR1 SGDLS, CDR2 YYNGEE. The ends were cut back, 2 bases at V and 6 bases at J, with 9 bases in the middle. The CDR3 spans 12 residues.

This clonotype was detected ten times or more. The J gene is TRBJ2-7, the V gene TRBV7-9; D perhaps matches TRBD2 (5 bases). Trimming cost V 1 base and J 4 bases, with 8 bases left between them. The germline V gene has CDR1 SEHNR and CDR2 FQNEAQ (reference sequence). The length of the CDR3 is 13 residues. The chain's CDR3 is CASSLEGLYEQYF. The CDR3 nucleotides read TGTGCCAGCAGCTTAGAAGGACTTTACGAGCAGTACTTC.

This clonotype was observed at least ten times. The V gene is TRBV10-3, the J gene TRBJ2-2; TRBD1 is a possible D gene (7 bases). The CDR3 has 13 residues. Germline CDR1 and CDR2: ENHRY and SYGVKD. V was clipped by 11 bases and J by 5 bases, with 15 bases between them. In DNA form, the CDR3 reads TGTGCCGCCAGGGGGGAAGGGACCGGGGAGCTGTTTTTT. Translated, it gives CAARGEGTGELFF.

In its sample, this clonotype was seen many times. V usage is TRBV6-2 or TRBV6-3 and J usage is TRBJ1-3; possibly TRBD1 for D (5 bases). V lost 8 bases, J lost 6 bases, and 14 bases lay in between. Germline V gene lookup returns CDR1 MNHEY and CDR2 SVGEGT. The CDR3 extends over 13 amino acids. Here the CDR3 reads CASHPPGLNTIYF. Written as DNA, the CDR3 is TGTGCCAGCCATCCTCCGGGACTAAACACCATATATTTT.

This clonotype was seen repeatedly, ten times or more. This chain uses TRBV7-8 with TRBJ2-5; D is uncertain. The CDR3 consists of 14 residues. Trimming took 1 base from V and 4 from J, leaving 10 bases between them. Germline loops: CDR1 SGHVS, CDR2 FQNEAQ. This CDR3 reads CASSLGWTVETQYF. The DNA of the CDR3 is TGTGCCAGCAGCTTAGGATGGACCGTAGAGACCCAGTACTTC.

This clonotype appeared many times. The chain uses TRBV20-1 and TRBJ2-5, with 9 positions matching TRBD2. Losses at the gene ends were 1 base for V and 4 bases for J; bases not matched to a gene: 7. Germline V gene lookup returns CDR1 DFQATT and CDR2 SNEGSKA (reference sequence). This CDR3 region has 15 residues. Here the CDR3 reads CSARAGAGGRETQYF. The DNA of the CDR3 is TGCAGTGCTAGAGCTGGAGCGGGAGGTCGAGAGACCCAGTACTTC.

This clonotype was found many times. This rearrangement joins TRBV14 to TRBJ1-1, with D uncertain. The germline V and J ends were trimmed by 2 bases and 8 bases, with 15 bases remaining between them. This CDR3 has 14 amino acids. The germline gives CDR1 SGHDN, CDR2 FVKESK. The CDR3 region has the DNA TGTGCCAGCAGCCAAAGGCCCGCCGGAATCGAAGCTTTCTTT. Residues: CASSQRPAGIEAFF.

This clonotype was detected only a few times. V usage is TRBV5-6 and J usage is TRBJ2-7, with 7 bases aligning to TRBD1. With 6 bases clipped from V and 4 bases from J, the junction kept 4 bases outside the gene matches. The CDR3 loop spans 12 amino acids. CDR1 and CDR2 (germline): SGHDT, YYEEEE. This CDR3 is CASIGTDYEQYV. CDR3 nucleotide sequence: TGTGCCAGCATAGGGACAGATTACGAGCAGTACGTC.

This clonotype was counted a few times. V usage is TRBV7-9 and J usage is TRBJ1-5; unclear D gene. The CDR3 covers 9 residues. V lost 7 bases to trimming and J lost 5 bases, with 0 bases between them. The germline V gene encodes CDR1 SEHNR and CDR2 FQNEAQ (reference sequence). In nucleotides, the CDR3 is TGTGCCAGCAATCAGCCCCAGCATTTT. Residues: CASNQPQHF.

This clonotype has just a few counts. The junction departs from the called germline gene at one end, perhaps through a read error. The gene calls are TRBV18 and TRBJ1-2, with D maybe TRBD1 (5 bases). From germline, CDR1 is KGHSH and CDR2 LQKENI. The CDR3 runs to 17 residues. The CDR3 is CASSPQSSPAGIRDPNF. The CDR3 region has the DNA TGTGCCAGCTCACCACAGTCGTCCCCCGCGGGAATCCGGGACCCAAACTTC. The entire variable domain, with the rest obtained from reference TRBV18 and TRBJ1-2, is as follows: NAGVMQNPRHLVRRRGQEARLRCSPMKGHSHVYWYRQLPEEGLKFMVYLQKENIIDESGMPKERFSAEFPKEGPSILRIQQVVRGDSAAYFCASSPQSSPAGIRDPNFGSGTRLTVV.

At least ten counts were recorded for this clonotype. The V call is TRBV7-9, the J call TRBJ2-5, with 9 bases identical to TRBD1. The J segment lost 4 bases and the V segment lost 7 bases, leaving 4 bases of the junction unmatched. The CDR3 covers 13 residues. Germline-derived CDR1 and CDR2 are SEHNR and FQNEAQ (reference sequence). For the CDR3, the DNA is TGTGCCAGCATCCCGACAGGGGGAGAGACCCAGTACTTC. Translating it yields CASIPTGGETQYF.

This clonotype was counted many times. The V call is TRBV5-6, the J call TRBJ2-4; possibly TRBD1 for D (6 bases). The CDR3 runs 14 residues. From germline, CDR1 is SGHDT and CDR2 YYEEEE. V lost 4 bases, J lost 7 bases, and 15 bases lay in between. This chain's CDR3 is CASSLYRDKNIQYF. CDR3 sequence (DNA): TGTGCCAGCAGCCTGTACCGGGACAAGAACATTCAGTACTTC.

The genes are TRBV12-3 or TRBV12-4 and TRBJ2-3; 10 nucleotides match TRBD2. The CDR3 is made up of 12 amino acids. Unmatched junction bases numbered 3, after V lost 6 bases and J lost 9 bases. CDR3 in DNA: TGTGCCAGCAGCACTAGCGGGGAGACGCAGTATTTT. This gives the protein CASSTSGETQYF.

This clonotype was seen ten or more times. The chain joins TRBV25-1 to TRBJ2-7, with TRBD2 matching over 9 bases. In germline, CDR1 is MGHDK, CDR2 SYGVNS. The CDR3 is 14 residues long. After removal of 6 bases from V and 4 bases from J, the junction contained 7 bases not matched to a gene. The CDR3 loop reads CASSPGLAGYEQYF. The CDR3 DNA reads TGTGCCAGCAGCCCGGGACTAGCCGGGTACGAGCAGTACTTC.

Many counts were recorded for this clonotype. This rearrangement joins TRBV5-1 to TRBJ1-6; no clear D gene. Germline CDR1 reads SGHRS; CDR2 reads YFSETQ. CDR3 length equals 17 residues. V was clipped by 0 bases and J by 0 bases, with 10 bases between them. CDR3 nucleotide sequence: TGCGCCAGCAGCTTGGACGGATTGAGCTCCTATAATTCACCCCTCCACTTT. It translates to CASSLDGLSSYNSPLHF.

This clonotype was counted a few times. This rearrangement joins TRBV3-1 to TRBJ1-5; D is unresolved. Trimming cost V 3 bases and J 0 bases, with 9 bases left between them. Germline values: CDR1 LGHDT, CDR2 YNNKEL (reference sequence). The CDR3 extends over 15 amino acids. The CDR3 sequence: CASSQYGDSNQPQHF. CDR3 nucleotides: TGTGCCAGCAGCCAGTATGGGGATAGCAATCAGCCCCAGCATTTT.

V gene TRBV19 combines with J gene TRBJ2-2; D gene unclear. The CDR3 totals 14 residues. Trimming pared 7 bases from V and 8 bases from J, leaving 17 bases between. From germline, CDR1 is LNHDA and CDR2 SQIVND (reference sequence). The CDR3 reads CASTLGWGTGELFF. The CDR3, as DNA: TGTGCCAGTACCCTAGGATGGGGTACTGGGGAGCTGTTTTTT. Full variable domain (missing parts from reference TRBV19 and TRBJ2-2): DGGITQSPKYLFRKEGQNVTLSCEQNLNHDAMYWYRQDPGQGLRLIYYSQIVNDFQKGDIAEGYSVSREKKESFPLTVTSAQKNPTAFYLCASTLGWGTGELFFGEGSRLTVL.

The gene calls are TRBV27 and TRBJ1-2; 7 bases align to TRBD1. The CDR3 extends over 13 amino acids. Trimming cost V 6 bases and J 5 bases; bases outside gene matches: 6. Germline V CDR1 and CDR2: MNHEY, SMNVEV (reference sequence). CDR3 region: CASREGQYYGYTF. In DNA, the CDR3 is TGTGCCAGCAGAGAGGGACAGTATTATGGCTACACCTTC.

This clonotype was counted at least ten times. The genes are TRBV2 and TRBJ2-1; no firm D call. Germline V gene data show CDR1 as SNHLY and CDR2 as FYNNEI. Between the trimmed V and J ends, which lost 1 base and 6 bases, there was a span of 13 bases. This CDR3 is 15 amino acids long. Here the CDR3 DNA reads TGTGCCAGCAGTGAAGGTCCCTCCTACGTCAATGAGCAGTTCTTC. It encodes CASSEGPSYVNEQFF.

There are many counts of this clonotype. V and J are TRBV19 and TRBJ1-1; TRBD1 matches at 7 bases. CDR3 length: 16 amino acids. Germline assignment: CDR1 LNHDA and CDR2 SQIVND (reference sequence). V shed 1 base and J 6 bases; nucleotides not matched to a gene: 11. The CDR3 spells CASSIGIRDSGPEAFF. The CDR3 nucleotides are TGTGCCAGTAGTATAGGCATCCGGGACAGCGGGCCTGAAGCTTTCTTT.

V usage is TRBV4-2 and J usage is TRBJ2-7; 13 bases agree with TRBD2. In germline, CDR1 is LGHNA, CDR2 YNFKEQ. The CDR3 is 17 residues long. V gave up 5 bases and J gave up 3 bases; unmatched junction bases: 10. The CDR3 protein is CASSGAARTSGSYEQYF. CDR3 nucleotides: TGTGCCAGCAGCGGTGCGGCTCGGACTAGCGGGAGCTACGAGCAGTACTTC.

The chain carries TRBV7-2 and TRBJ2-5; 7 bases line up with TRBD2. This CDR3 contains 13 residues. With 4 bases clipped from V and 9 bases from J, the junction kept 8 bases outside the gene matches. Germline V CDR1 and CDR2: SGHTA, FQGNSA. DNA for the CDR3: TGTGCCAGCAGCTCCTTGACGACTAGCTCCCAGTACTTC. It specifies CASSSLTTSSQYF.

The table lists this clonotype with many counts. For the CDR3, the DNA is TGCGCCAGCAGCCCTAGGAGTAGCCTAGGCGAGCAGTTCTTC. The encoded protein is CASSPRSSLGEQFF. The V call is TRBV5-1, the J call TRBJ2-1; D gene unclear. The CDR3 has 14 amino acids. Germline V gene data show CDR1 as SGHRS and CDR2 as YFSETQ. The germline V and J ends were trimmed by 4 bases and 10 bases, with 18 bases remaining between them.

Only a few counts were recorded for this clonotype. This chain uses TRBV3-1 with TRBJ1-1; TRBD1 agrees at 10 bases. V shed 4 bases and J 4 bases; nucleotides not matched to a gene: 12. Germline assignment: CDR1 LGHDT and CDR2 YNNKEL (reference sequence). This CDR3 has 17 residues. The CDR3 is CASSRDRGGFVGTEAFF. CDR3 bases: TGTGCCAGCAGCCGGGACAGGGGTGGCTTTGTCGGCACTGAAGCTTTCTTT.

This clonotype was detected ten times or more. This may stem from a read error, because a much larger clone lies one nucleotide away. The chain links TRBV9 to TRBJ2-3; TRBD2 matches 12 bases. Germline CDR1 is SGDLS and CDR2 is YYNGEE. Germline trimming cut 4 bases from V and 1 base from J; bases unmatched to any gene: 1. This CDR3 is built from 15 residues. DNA of the CDR3: TGTGCCAGCAGCCGACTAGCGGGAGGCACAGATACGCAGTATTTT. Residues: CASSRLAGGTDTQYF.

The J gene is TRBJ2-3, the V gene TRBV20-1, with TRBD2 matching over 9 bases. V lost 4 bases, J lost 3 bases, and 14 bases stayed unmatched. CDR3 length: 17 amino acids. In germline, CDR1 is DFQATT, CDR2 SNEGSKA (reference sequence). DNA of the CDR3: TGCAGTGCTACCAGAGGAGCCAGCGGGAGGATGACAGATACGCAGTATTTT. Encoded protein: CSATRGASGRMTDTQYF.